These 5 T cell receptor beta chains originate from one sample sequenced in a study of T cells in Graves' hyperthyroidism and ophthalmopathy. Amplification of TCR beta CDR3 regions was performed using RNA transcripts as template. Researchers ran a first-round RT-PCR on the TCR CDR3 using the HTBI primer set. TCRdb reprocessed the multiplex PCR reads with MiXCR, giving one entry per CDR3 protein. This sample has around 400,000 distinct CDR3 sequences; 13% occur once, and the top ten carry 9.2%. Sequenced input: blood. The receptors were sampled from a woman between 18 and 30 years old with Graves' hyperthyroidism.

This clonotype was seen at least ten times. The rearrangement joins TRBV18 to TRBJ1-5, with D perhaps matching TRBD1 (6 bases). The length of the CDR3 is 14 residues. CDR1 KGHSH and CDR2 LQKENI come from the germline V gene. Trimming stripped 6 bases from V and 5 bases from J, with 14 bases between. Here the CDR3 reads CASSGQGIDQPQHF. CDR3 nucleotides: TGTGCCAGCTCCGGCCAGGGGATAGATCAGCCCCAGCATTTT.

The V call is TRBV12-3 or TRBV12-4, the J call TRBJ1-5, with 7 bases lining up with TRBD1. V lost 4 bases and J lost 0; bases outside the gene matches: 3. The CDR3 sequence is 15 residues long. For the CDR3, the DNA is TGTGCCAGCAGTTGGGACAGATCTAGCAATCAGCCCCAGCATTTT. As protein: CASSWDRSSNQPQHF.

This clonotype was counted ten times or more. J is TRBJ2-3 and V is TRBV20-1, with 12 bases matching TRBD2. V lost 3 bases and J lost 6; bases outside the gene matches: 7. CDR3 length: 15 amino acids. In germline, CDR1 is DFQATT, CDR2 SNEGSKA (reference sequence). The CDR3 region has the DNA TGCAGTGCTAGTGCCCCTAGCGGGGGGGCTGATACGCAGTATTTT. The encoded protein is CSASAPSGGADTQYF.

This clonotype was detected a few times. J is TRBJ1-1 and V is TRBV10-3; a weak D match, TRBD1 (6 bases). The CDR3 sequence is 13 residues long. The germline V and J ends were trimmed by 6 bases and 3 bases, with 11 bases remaining between them. Germline CDR1 is ENHRY and CDR2 is SYGVKD. The CDR3 here is CAIRDREYTEAFF. The CDR3 DNA is TGTGCCATCAGGGACAGAGAATACACTGAAGCTTTCTTT.

The CDR3 reads CASSQASGGGRYEQYF. DNA for the CDR3: TGTGCCAGCAGCCAAGCTAGCGGGGGGGGTCGCTACGAGCAGTACTTC. The chain couples TRBV4-2 to TRBJ2-7; TRBD2 matches 12 bases. The CDR3 extends over 16 amino acids. Germline V CDR1 and CDR2: LGHNA, YNFKEQ. The V and J ends lost 1 base and 3 bases, in that order; junction bases with no gene match: 4.